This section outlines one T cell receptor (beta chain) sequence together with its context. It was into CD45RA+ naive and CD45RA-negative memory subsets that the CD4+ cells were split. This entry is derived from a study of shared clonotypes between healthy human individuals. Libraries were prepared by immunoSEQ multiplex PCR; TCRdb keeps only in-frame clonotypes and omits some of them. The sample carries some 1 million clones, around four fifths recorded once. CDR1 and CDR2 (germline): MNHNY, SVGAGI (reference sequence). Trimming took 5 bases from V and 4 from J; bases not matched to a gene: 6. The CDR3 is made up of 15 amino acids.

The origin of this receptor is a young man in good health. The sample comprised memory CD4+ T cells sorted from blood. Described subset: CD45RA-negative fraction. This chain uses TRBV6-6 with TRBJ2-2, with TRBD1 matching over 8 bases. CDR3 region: CASSPQGAGTGELFF. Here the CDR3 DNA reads TGTGCCAGCAGTCCTCAGGGGGCGGGCACCGGGGAGCTGTTTTTT.